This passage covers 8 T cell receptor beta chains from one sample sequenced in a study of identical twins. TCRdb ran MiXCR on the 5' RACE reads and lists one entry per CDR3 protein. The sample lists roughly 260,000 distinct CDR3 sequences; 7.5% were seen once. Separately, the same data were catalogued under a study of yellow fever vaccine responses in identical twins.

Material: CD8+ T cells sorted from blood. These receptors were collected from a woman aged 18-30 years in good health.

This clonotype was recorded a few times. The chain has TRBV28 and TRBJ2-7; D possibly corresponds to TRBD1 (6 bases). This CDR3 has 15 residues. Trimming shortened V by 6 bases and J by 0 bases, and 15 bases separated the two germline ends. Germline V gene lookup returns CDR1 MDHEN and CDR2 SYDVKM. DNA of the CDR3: TGTGCCAGCAGCCCAGAGGCAGGGGCCTCCTACGAGCAGTACTTC. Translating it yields CASSPEAGASYEQYF.

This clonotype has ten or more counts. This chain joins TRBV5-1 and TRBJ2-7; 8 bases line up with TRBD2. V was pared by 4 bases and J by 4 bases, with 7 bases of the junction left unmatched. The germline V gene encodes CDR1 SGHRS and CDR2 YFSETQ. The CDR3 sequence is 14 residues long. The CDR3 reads CASSQPTSAYEQYF. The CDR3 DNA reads TGCGCCAGCAGCCAGCCGACTAGCGCTTACGAGCAGTACTTC.

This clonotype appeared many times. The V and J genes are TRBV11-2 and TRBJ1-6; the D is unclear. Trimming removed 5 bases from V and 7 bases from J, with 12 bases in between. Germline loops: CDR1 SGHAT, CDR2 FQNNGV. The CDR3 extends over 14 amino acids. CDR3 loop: CASSPSGSNSPLHF. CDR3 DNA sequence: TGTGCCAGCAGCCCCAGTGGGTCCAATTCACCCCTCCACTTT.

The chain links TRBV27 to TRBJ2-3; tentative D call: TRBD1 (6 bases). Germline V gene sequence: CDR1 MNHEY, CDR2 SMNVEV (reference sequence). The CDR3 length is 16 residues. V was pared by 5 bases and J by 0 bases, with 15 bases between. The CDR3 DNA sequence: TGTGCCAGCAGTACCCGGACAGCCCAAAGCACAGATACGCAGTATTTT. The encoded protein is CASSTRTAQSTDTQYF.

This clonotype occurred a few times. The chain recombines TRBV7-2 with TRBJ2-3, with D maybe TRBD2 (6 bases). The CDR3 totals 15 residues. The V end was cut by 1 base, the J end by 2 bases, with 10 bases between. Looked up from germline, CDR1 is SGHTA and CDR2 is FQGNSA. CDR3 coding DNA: TGTGCCAGCAGCTTAGTCGGGGGAAACACAGATACGCAGTATTTT. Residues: CASSLVGGNTDTQYF.

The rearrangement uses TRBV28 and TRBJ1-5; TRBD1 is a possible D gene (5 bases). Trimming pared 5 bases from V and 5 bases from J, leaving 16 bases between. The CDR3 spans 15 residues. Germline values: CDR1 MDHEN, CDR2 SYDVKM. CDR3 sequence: CASSPKGKGDQPQHF. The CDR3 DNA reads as TGTGCCAGCAGTCCTAAGGGGAAGGGAGATCAGCCCCAGCATTTT.

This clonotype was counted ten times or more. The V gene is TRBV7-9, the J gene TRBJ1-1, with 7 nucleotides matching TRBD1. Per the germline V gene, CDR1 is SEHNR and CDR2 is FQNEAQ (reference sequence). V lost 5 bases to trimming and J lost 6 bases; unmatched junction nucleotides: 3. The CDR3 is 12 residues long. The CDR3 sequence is CASSQTGPEAFF. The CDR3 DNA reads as TGTGCCAGCAGCCAGACAGGGCCTGAAGCTTTCTTT.

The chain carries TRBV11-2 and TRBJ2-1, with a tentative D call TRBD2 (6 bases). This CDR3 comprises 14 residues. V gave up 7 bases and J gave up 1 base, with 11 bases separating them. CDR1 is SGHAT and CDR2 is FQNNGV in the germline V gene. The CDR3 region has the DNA TGTGCCAGCAATGGAGGGATTTCCTACAATGAGCAGTTCTTC. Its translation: CASNGGISYNEQFF.